This T cell receptor (beta chain) was profiled in a study of identical twins. Broader study findings: There was more out-of-frame TCR alpha sharing in monozygotic twins than models estimated. Twin-shared out-of-frame alpha sequences showed excess low generation probability. While abundant cord blood beta clonotypes carried fewer insertions, memory repertoires showed no such pattern.

This clonotype has at least ten counts. Its antigen is not identified. With no exceptions, donors were healthy Caucasians. Trimming cost V 3 bases and J 6 bases, with 12 bases left between them. The CDR3 loop spans 13 amino acids. The germline CDR1 and CDR2 sequences are DFQATT and SNEGSKA (reference sequence). In TCRdb, the 5' RACE reads were re-called with MiXCR into one record per CDR3 protein. The repertoire consists of fewer than 250,000 distinct CDR3 sequences, with around 8.1% occurring once and the leading ten covering around 2.1%. The same data also contributed to another study, on yellow fever vaccine responses in identical twins.

Sequenced material: memory (CD45RO+) T cells sorted from blood. The genes are TRBV20-1 and TRBJ1-5, with D unresolved. This clonotype was sampled from a woman younger than 35 in good health. The DNA for the CDR3 is TGCAGTGCTAGCTTCGGTGAAGCTCAGCCCCAGCATTTT. Its protein product is CSASFGEAQPQHF.